Listed below are T cell receptor beta chains from one sample, sequenced in a study of cytomegalovirus exposure and HLA in healthy donors. Using immunoSEQ multiplex PCR, the repertoire was profiled, and TCRdb retains in-frame clones only, with some absent. The table has about 130,000 clones, about 73% seen once. The sample consisted of PBMCs. These TCRs come from a human donor in good health. Both conserved end residues are part of each CDR3. D genes are given only for firm matches. Where a row states a size, it is once, few, many or the class of an expanded clone; other rows omit it.

d_gene	abundance	j_gene	v_gene	CDR3aa	CDR3nt
NA	NA	TRBJ2-7	TRBV7-9	CASGPRSATASYEQYF	TGTGCCAGCGGCCCGAGATCTGCGACAGCCAGCTACGAGCAGTACTTC
TRBD2	NA	TRBJ2-2	TRBV4-2	CASSHPIPKRESSAGELFF	TGTGCCAGCAGCCATCCCATCCCTAAGCGGGAGTCTAGCGCCGGGGAGCTGTTTTTT
TRBD1	NA	TRBJ1-6	TRBV30	CAWSTGGASSYNSPLHF	TGTGCCTGGAGTACAGGGGGCGCGAGCTCCTATAATTCACCCCTCCACTTT
NA	NA	TRBJ1-6	TRBV30	CAWGGGPGSSPLHF	TGTGCCTGGGGTGGGGGTCCGGGGAGTTCACCCCTCCACTTT
NA	NA	TRBJ2-1	TRBV27	CASSLSADTNEQFF	TGTGCCAGCAGTTTATCGGCGGACACCAATGAGCAGTTCTTC
TRBD2	NA	TRBJ2-3	TRBV6-5	CASSYSAGGISGTQYF	TGTGCCAGCAGTTACTCCGCGGGGGGTATCTCAGGTACGCAGTATTTT
TRBD2	few	TRBJ2-5	TRBV30	CAWSSSGRRETQYF	TGTGCCTGGAGTTCTAGCGGGAGAAGAGAGACCCAGTACTTC
TRBD1	NA	TRBJ1-5	TRBV30	CAWSGDRAHPPFNQPQHF	TGTGCCTGGAGTGGGGACAGGGCTCATCCTCCCTTCAATCAGCCCCAGCATTTT
NA	few	TRBJ2-3	TRBV19	CASSIGAGFTDTQYF	TGTGCCAGTAGTATAGGGGCGGGGTTTACAGATACGCAGTATTTT
TRBD1	once	TRBJ1-5	TRBV7-9	CASSFGQAEPQHF	TGTGCCAGCAGCTTCGGACAGGCGGAGCCCCAGCATTTT
TRBD2	NA	TRBJ2-2	TRBV7-2	CASSPFSGRTRRELFF	TGTGCCAGCAGCCCATTTAGCGGGAGAACGAGGAGGGAGCTGTTTTTT
NA	few	TRBJ1-2	TRBV29-1	CSDTYRVGYGYTF	TGCAGCGACACTTACAGGGTCGGGTATGGCTACACCTTC
NA	NA	TRBJ1-1	TRBV11-3	CASSLEGRPGTEAFF	TGTGCCAGCAGCTTAGAGGGCAGGCCGGGGACTGAAGCTTTCTTT
TRBD1	NA	TRBJ1-2	TRBV5-6	CASSRDSYGYTF	TGTGCCAGCAGCCGGGACAGTTATGGCTACACCTTC
TRBD2	few	TRBJ2-1	TRBV7-3	CASSPQGLQEQFF	TGTGCCAGCAGCCCTCAGGGACTACAGGAGCAGTTCTTC
TRBD2	NA	TRBJ2-4	TRBV6-6	CASSYSTSGAKNIQYF	TGTGCCAGCAGTTACTCGACTAGCGGGGCCAAAAACATTCAGTACTTC
NA	few	TRBJ2-7	TRBV5-1	CASSLNTVGSEQYF	TGCGCCAGCAGCTTGAACACAGTAGGCTCCGAGCAGTACTTC
NA	NA	TRBJ2-1	TRBV4-3	CASSQEPKKGDNEQFF	TGCGCCAGCAGCCAAGAACCCAAGAAGGGGGACAATGAGCAGTTCTTC